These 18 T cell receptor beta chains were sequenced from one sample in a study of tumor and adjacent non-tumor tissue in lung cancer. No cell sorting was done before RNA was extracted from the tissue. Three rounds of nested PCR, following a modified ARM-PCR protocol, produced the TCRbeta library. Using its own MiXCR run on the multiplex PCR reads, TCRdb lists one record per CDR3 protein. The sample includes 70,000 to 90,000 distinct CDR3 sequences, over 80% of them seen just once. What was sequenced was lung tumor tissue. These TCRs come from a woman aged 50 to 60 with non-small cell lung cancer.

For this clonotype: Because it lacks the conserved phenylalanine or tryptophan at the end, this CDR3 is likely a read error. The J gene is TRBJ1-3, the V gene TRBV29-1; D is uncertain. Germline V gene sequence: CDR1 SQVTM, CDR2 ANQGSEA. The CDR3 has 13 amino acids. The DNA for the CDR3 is TGCGGCGTTGCTAGAAACTCTGGAAACACCATATATCTC. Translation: CGVARNSGNTIYL.

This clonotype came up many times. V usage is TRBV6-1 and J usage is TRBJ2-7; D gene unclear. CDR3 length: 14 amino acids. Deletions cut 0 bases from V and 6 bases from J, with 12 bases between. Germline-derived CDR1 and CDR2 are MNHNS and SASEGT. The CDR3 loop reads CASSEAWLAGEQYF. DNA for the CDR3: TGTGCCAGCAGTGAAGCGTGGTTGGCAGGCGAGCAGTACTTC.

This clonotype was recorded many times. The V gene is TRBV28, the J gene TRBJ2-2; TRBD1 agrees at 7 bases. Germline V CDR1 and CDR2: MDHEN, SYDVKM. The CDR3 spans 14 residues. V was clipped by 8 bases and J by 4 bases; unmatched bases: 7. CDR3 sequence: CASRGQFITGELFF. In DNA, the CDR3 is TGTGCCAGCCGGGGACAGTTCATCACCGGGGAGCTGTTTTTT. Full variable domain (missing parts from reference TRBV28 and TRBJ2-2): DVKVTQSSRYLVKRTGEKVFLECVQDMDHENMFWYRQDPGLGLRLIYFSYDVKMKEKGDIPEGYSVSREKKERFSLILESASTNQTSMYLCASRGQFITGELFFGEGSRLTVL.

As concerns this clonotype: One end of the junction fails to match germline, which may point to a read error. For the CDR3, the DNA is TGCAGTGCTACCATACCGAGGGGGAGCGGCGAGACCCAGTGCTTC. Translating gives CSATIPRGSGETQCF. The chain joins TRBV20-1 to TRBJ2-5; maybe TRBD1 (6 bases). CDR3 size: 15 residues. Germline V gene lookup returns CDR1 DFQATT and CDR2 SNEGSKA (reference sequence).

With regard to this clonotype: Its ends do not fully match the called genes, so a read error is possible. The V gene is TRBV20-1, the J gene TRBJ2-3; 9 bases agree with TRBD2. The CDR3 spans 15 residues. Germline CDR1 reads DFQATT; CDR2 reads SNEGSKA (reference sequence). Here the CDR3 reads CNARDLAGHPDTQYF. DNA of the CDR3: TGCAATGCTAGAGACCTAGCGGGACATCCAGATACACAGTATTTT.

The CDR3 DNA sequence: TGCAGTGCGGAACTAATGGGAGGAACCTACGAGCAGTACTTC. This sequence encodes CSAELMGGTYEQYF. V and J are TRBV20-1 and TRBJ2-7; D may be TRBD2 (6 bases). The CDR3 has 14 amino acids. V lost 6 bases to trimming and J lost 2 bases, with 17 bases between them. Per the germline V gene, CDR1 is DFQATT and CDR2 is SNEGSKA (reference sequence).

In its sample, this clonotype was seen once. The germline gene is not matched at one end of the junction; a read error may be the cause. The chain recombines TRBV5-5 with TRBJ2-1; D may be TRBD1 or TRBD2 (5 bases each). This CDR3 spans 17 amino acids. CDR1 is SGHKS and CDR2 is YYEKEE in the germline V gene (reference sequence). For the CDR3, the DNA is TGTGCCAGCTGCTTACAACTGGGACGGGCCGTTATTAATGAGCAGTTCTTC. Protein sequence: CASCLQLGRAVINEQFF.

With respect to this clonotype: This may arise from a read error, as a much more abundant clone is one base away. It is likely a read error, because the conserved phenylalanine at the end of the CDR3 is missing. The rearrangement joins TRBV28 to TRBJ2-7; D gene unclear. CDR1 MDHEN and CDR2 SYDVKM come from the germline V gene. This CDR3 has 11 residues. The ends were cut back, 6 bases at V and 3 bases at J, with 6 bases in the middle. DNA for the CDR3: TGTGCCAGCAGCATATACTACGAGCAGTACCTC. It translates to CASSIYYEQYL.

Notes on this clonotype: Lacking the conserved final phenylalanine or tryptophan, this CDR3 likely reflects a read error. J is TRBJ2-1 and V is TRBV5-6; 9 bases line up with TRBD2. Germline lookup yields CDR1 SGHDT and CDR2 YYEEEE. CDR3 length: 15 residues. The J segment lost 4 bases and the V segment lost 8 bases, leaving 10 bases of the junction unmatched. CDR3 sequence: CASRPSGRRYNEQFV. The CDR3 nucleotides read TGTGCCAGTCGTCCGAGCGGGAGGAGATACAATGAGCAGTTCGTC.

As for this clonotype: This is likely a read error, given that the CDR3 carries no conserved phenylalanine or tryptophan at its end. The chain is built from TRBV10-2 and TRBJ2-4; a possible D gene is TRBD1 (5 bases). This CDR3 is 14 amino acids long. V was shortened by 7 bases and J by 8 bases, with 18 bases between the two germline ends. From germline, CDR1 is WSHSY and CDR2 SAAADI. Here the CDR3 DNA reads TGCGCCAGCATAAAAAGGGGTTTAGGATACATTCAGTACTTA. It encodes CASIKRGLGYIQYL.

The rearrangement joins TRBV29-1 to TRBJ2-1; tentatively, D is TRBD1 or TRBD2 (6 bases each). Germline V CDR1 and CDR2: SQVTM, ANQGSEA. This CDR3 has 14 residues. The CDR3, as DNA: TGCGGTGTTGAAGGGCACACGGGGGCATGGGAGCAGTTCTTC. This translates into CGVEGHTGAWEQFF.

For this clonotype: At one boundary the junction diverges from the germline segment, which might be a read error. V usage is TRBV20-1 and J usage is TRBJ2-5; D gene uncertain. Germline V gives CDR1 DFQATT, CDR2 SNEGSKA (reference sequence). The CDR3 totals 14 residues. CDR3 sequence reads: CSARNSVEGQTQYF. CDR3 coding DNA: TGCAGTGCTAGAAACTCTGTGGAAGGGCAGACTCAGTACTTC.

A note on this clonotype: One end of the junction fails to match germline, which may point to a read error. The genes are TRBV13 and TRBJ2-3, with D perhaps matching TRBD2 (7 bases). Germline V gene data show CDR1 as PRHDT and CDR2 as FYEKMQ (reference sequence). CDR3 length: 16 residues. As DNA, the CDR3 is TGTACCAGCAGCTTAGGAGATAGGGGGAGGGCGGATACGCAGTATTTT. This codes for CTSSLGDRGRADTQYF.

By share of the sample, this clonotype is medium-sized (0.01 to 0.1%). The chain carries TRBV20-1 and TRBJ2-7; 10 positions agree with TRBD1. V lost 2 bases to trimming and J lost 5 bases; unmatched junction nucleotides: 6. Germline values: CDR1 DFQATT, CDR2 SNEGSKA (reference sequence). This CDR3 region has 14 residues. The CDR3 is CSARPMDRGNEQYF. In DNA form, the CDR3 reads TGCAGTGCTAGACCAATGGACAGGGGGAACGAGCAGTACTTC.

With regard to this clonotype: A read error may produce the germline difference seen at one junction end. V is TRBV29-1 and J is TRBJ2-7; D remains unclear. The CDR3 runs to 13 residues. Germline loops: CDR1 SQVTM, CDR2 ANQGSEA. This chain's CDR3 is CSARLASSYKQYF. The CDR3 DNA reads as TGCAGCGCCCGCTTGGCCAGCTCCTACAAGCAGTACTTC.

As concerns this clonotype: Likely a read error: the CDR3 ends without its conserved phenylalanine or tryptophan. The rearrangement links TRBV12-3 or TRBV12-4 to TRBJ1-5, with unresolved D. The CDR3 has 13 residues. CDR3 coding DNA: TGTGCCAACACCCAGCGTAGCAATCAGTCCCAGCATCTT. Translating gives CANTQRSNQSQHL.

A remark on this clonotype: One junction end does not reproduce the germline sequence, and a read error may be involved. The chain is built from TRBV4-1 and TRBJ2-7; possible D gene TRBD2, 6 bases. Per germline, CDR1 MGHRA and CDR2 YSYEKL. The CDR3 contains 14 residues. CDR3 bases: TGCGCCGGCAGCCAAGAGACCACTAGCTACGAGCAATACTTC. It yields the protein CAGSQETTSYEQYF.

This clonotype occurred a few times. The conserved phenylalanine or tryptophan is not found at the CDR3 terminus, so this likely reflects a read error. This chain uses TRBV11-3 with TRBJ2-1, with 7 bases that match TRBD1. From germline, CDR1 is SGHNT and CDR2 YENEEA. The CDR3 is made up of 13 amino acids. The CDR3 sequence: CASRLAGGNEQFL. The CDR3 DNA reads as TGTGCCAGCAGGTTAGCAGGGGGCAATGAGCAGTTCTTA.